The T cell receptor beta chain described here comes from a study of T cells in localized non-small cell lung cancer. Study observations and caveats: Clonality peaked in uninvolved adjacent lung rather than tumor.

V shed 3 bases and J shed 4 bases, with 11 bases lying between them. This CDR3 is 14 amino acids long. CDR1 is SGHRS, CDR2 YFSETQ, per germline. Comment on this clone: Its antigen is undetermined.

Assay: immunoSEQ multiplex PCR; the TCRdb copy retains only in-frame clones and omits some. Here the sample spans over 30,000 clones, over 75% being singletons. The input for sequencing was peripheral blood, taken before any cancer treatment. The origin of this receptor is a male donor older than 55 with stage III lung adenocarcinoma. The genes are TRBV5-1 and TRBJ2-1; D remains unclear. In nucleotides, the CDR3 is TGCGCCAGCAGCTCCCGGCAGCTTTACAATGAGCAGTTCTTC. Its translation is CASSSRQLYNEQFF.